Each of the 21 T cell receptor beta chains below was sequenced from the same sample in a study of tumor-infiltrating lymphocytes in localized non-small cell lung cancer. Sequenced by immunoSEQ multiplex PCR; TCRdb stores in-frame clones only, minus some. The table lists some 7,800 clones, 65% to 80% of them singletons. The sample consisted of lung tumor tissue. The receptors shown here come from a human donor with non-small cell lung cancer.

This chain joins TRBV10-1 and TRBJ2-7, with TRBD2 matching 7 bases. The CDR3 is 13 amino acids. V dropped 9 bases and J dropped 6; count of bases not matched to a gene: 11. In germline, CDR1 is WNHNN, CDR2 SYGVQD (reference sequence). CDR3 bases: TGCGCCAGGTCGGGGGGTGTATCTTGCGAGCAGTACTTC. It yields the protein CARSGGVSCEQYF.

This clone was detected only a few times. The chain combines TRBV28 with TRBJ2-7; no clear D gene. Trimming shortened V by 8 bases and J by 5 bases, and 7 bases separated the two germline ends. Germline-derived CDR1 and CDR2 are MDHEN and SYDVKM. The length of the CDR3 is 10 residues. DNA for the CDR3: TGTGCCAGCGGAAGGGACGAGCAGTACTTC. Translation: CASGRDEQYF.

Only one count was recorded for this clone. The chain carries TRBV6-5 and TRBJ1-1; D unresolved. This CDR3 has 13 residues. With 8 bases removed from V and 5 bases from J, the gap between germline ends came to 15 bases. The germline CDR1 and CDR2 sequences are MNHEY and SVGAGI. CDR3 residues: CASAEGIRTEAFF. For the CDR3, the DNA is TGTGCCAGCGCCGAAGGTATACGGACTGAAGCTTTCTTT.

The rearrangement uses TRBV7-8 and TRBJ2-5; D remains unclear. V lost 1 base, J lost 0 bases, and 6 bases lay in between. This CDR3 is 14 amino acids long. Per germline, CDR1 SGHVS and CDR2 FQNEAQ. CDR3 nucleotide sequence: TGTGCCAGCAGCTTAGAGGCACACCAAGAGACCCAGTACTTC. Protein product: CASSLEAHQETQYF. The full variable domain, rest sourced from reference TRBV7-8 and TRBJ2-5, is GAGVSQSPRYKVAKRGQDVALRCDPISGHVSLFWYQQALGQGPEFLTYFQNEAQLDKSGLPSDRFFAERPEGSVSTLKIQRTQQEDSAVYLCASSLEAHQETQYFGPGTRLLVL.

The V call is TRBV10-2, the J call TRBJ1-5; D remains unclear. Per the germline V gene, CDR1 is WSHSY and CDR2 is SAAADI. The CDR3 spans 16 residues. The V gene lost 2 bases and the J gene lost 1 base, with 12 bases spanning the gap. The CDR3 loop is CASSEEGNLSNQPQHF. CDR3 nucleotide sequence: TGCGCCAGCAGTGAGGAGGGCAACCTAAGCAATCAGCCCCAGCATTTT.

This chain uses TRBV4-3 with TRBJ2-4, with 8 positions matching TRBD2. V shed 0 bases and J 2 bases; nucleotides not matched to a gene: 6. The CDR3 loop spans 17 amino acids. Germline loops: CDR1 LGHNA, CDR2 YSLEER. CDR3 DNA: TGCGCCAGCAGCCAAGACGGGGCGGGGGGAACCAAAAACATTCAGTACTTC. It yields the protein CASSQDGAGGTKNIQYF.

The chain employs TRBV5-1 and TRBJ1-5, with TRBD1 identical over 7 bases. There are 20 residues in the CDR3. CDR1 is SGHRS, CDR2 YFSETQ, per germline. The V segment lost 6 bases and the J segment 0 bases; nucleotides outside the gene matches: 21. The CDR3 nucleotides read TGCGCCAGCAACCCCAGACACGACAGGGTGGAAGGATATAGCAATCAGCCCCAGCATTTT. This codes for CASNPRHDRVEGYSNQPQHF.

The J gene is TRBJ2-7, the V gene TRBV29-1, with D tentatively TRBD2 (6 bases). Germline CDR1 and CDR2: SQVTM and ANQGSEA. This CDR3 contains 14 residues. V was pared by 6 bases and J by 3 bases, with 18 bases between. Written as DNA, the CDR3 is TGCAGCGTCCGTCCTAGGAGGGGTAGCTACGAGCAGTACTTC. It specifies CSVRPRRGSYEQYF.

This rearrangement joins TRBV25-1 to TRBJ2-7; 7 positions agree with TRBD2. The V and J ends lost 8 bases and 3 bases, in that order; junction bases with no gene match: 10. Germline CDR1 MGHDK, CDR2 SYGVNS. The CDR3 spans 14 residues. The CDR3 DNA is TGTGCCAGCGGAGGGGAGGGGCTACACTACGAGCAGTACTTC. This translates into CASGGEGLHYEQYF.

The chain links TRBV28 to TRBJ2-5; no firm D call. CDR3 length equals 13 residues. The V gene's germline CDR1 is MDHEN and CDR2 SYDVKM. Trimming removed 5 bases at V and 4 bases at J, with 11 bases between. The CDR3 reads CASSVRSRETQYF. CDR3 coding DNA: TGTGCCAGCAGTGTCAGGTCCCGAGAGACCCAGTACTTC. Based on the CDR3 plus reference TRBV28 and TRBJ2-5, the full variable domain is DVKVTQSSRYLVKRTGEKVFLECVQDMDHENMFWYRQDPGLGLRLIYFSYDVKMKEKGDIPEGYSVSREKKERFSLILESASTNQTSMYLCASSVRSRETQYFGPGTRLLVL.

The DNA of the CDR3 is TGTGCCAGCAGCCCCCGGCCGACAGGGGAAGTTTATAGCAATCAGCCCCAGCATTTT. It encodes CASSPRPTGEVYSNQPQHF. This chain links TRBV5-7 with TRBJ1-5, with 8 positions matching TRBD1. TRBV5-7 is identified as an open reading frame with a role that is uncertain. The CDR3 covers 19 residues. Unmatched junction bases numbered 15, after V lost 4 bases and J lost 0 bases.

V usage is TRBV19 and J usage is TRBJ2-7; D tentatively reads TRBD1 or TRBD2 (6 bases each). Looked up from germline, CDR1 is LNHDA and CDR2 is SQIVND (reference sequence). Trimming took 5 bases from V and 3 from J, leaving 20 bases between them. The CDR3 runs to 16 residues. The CDR3 DNA is TGTGCCAGTAGTCCGGTCCCCGGCAGGGGAGGCTACGAGCAGTACTTC. It specifies CASSPVPGRGGYEQYF.

The chain recombines TRBV7-2 with TRBJ2-5; 10 bases fit TRBD1. The J segment lost 1 base and the V segment lost 4 bases, leaving 3 bases of the junction unmatched. CDR3 length: 15 residues. Germline assignment: CDR1 SGHTA and CDR2 FQGNSA. This CDR3 is CASSWDRGPQETQYF. The CDR3, as DNA: TGTGCCAGCAGCTGGGACAGGGGCCCCCAAGAGACCCAGTACTTC.

The rearrangement joins TRBV2 to TRBJ1-2; possibly TRBD1 for D (5 bases). The V gene's germline CDR1 is SNHLY and CDR2 FYNNEI. The CDR3 contains 12 residues. Between the trimmed V and J ends, which lost 6 bases and 3 bases, there was a span of 8 bases. Here the CDR3 reads CASSRDDYGYTF. In nucleotides, the CDR3 is TGTGCCAGCAGCCGGGACGACTATGGCTACACCTTC.

The chain employs TRBV15 and TRBJ2-7; D is uncertain. This CDR3 has 16 amino acids. Germline CDR1 is LNHNV and CDR2 is YYDKDF (reference sequence). The V end lost 3 bases, the J end lost 2 bases, and 17 bases lay between the germline ends. Here the CDR3 reads CATSSTPLVNPYEQYF. Written as DNA, the CDR3 is TGTGCCACCAGCAGCACTCCCCTAGTTAACCCCTACGAGCAGTACTTC.

This chain connects TRBV5-8 to TRBJ2-7; 7 bases fit TRBD1. This CDR3 has 13 residues. V was pared by 10 bases and J by 4 bases, with 11 bases of the junction left unmatched. The germline gives CDR1 SGHTS, CDR2 YDEGEE. The CDR3 region has the DNA TGTGCCGGAGCCAAGACAGGGCAATACGAGCAGTACTTC. This encodes CAGAKTGQYEQYF.

The CDR3 coding sequence is TGTGCCAGCTCCGTAGTAGGTGGTGTCGAGACCCAGTACTTC. It translates to CASSVVGGVETQYF. The chain carries TRBV18 and TRBJ2-5, with D uncertain. Trimming cost V 6 bases and J 5 bases, with 16 bases left between them. CDR1 is KGHSH, CDR2 LQKENI, per germline. The length of the CDR3 is 14 residues. Full variable domain (remainder filled in from reference TRBV18 and TRBJ2-5): NAGVMQNPRHLVRRRGQEARLRCSPMKGHSHVYWYRQLPEEGLKFMVYLQKENIIDESGMPKERFSAEFPKEGPSILRIQQVVRGDSAAYFCASSVVGGVETQYFGPGTRLLVL.

The V and J genes are TRBV7-2 and TRBJ2-3; TRBD2 matches at 7 bases. V shed 4 bases and J 4 bases; nucleotides not matched to a gene: 14. This CDR3 has 17 amino acids. Germline CDR1 SGHTA, CDR2 FQGNSA. The CDR3 loop is CASSSGFSGFGADTQYF. DNA for the CDR3: TGTGCCAGCAGCTCCGGATTTAGCGGGTTTGGCGCAGATACGCAGTATTTT.

In this sample, this clone turned up a few times. V and J are TRBV29-1 and TRBJ2-3, with D tentatively TRBD1 (5 bases). V gave up 4 bases and J gave up 0 bases, with 11 bases separating them. Germline V gene sequence: CDR1 SQVTM, CDR2 ANQGSEA. The CDR3 loop spans 14 amino acids. The CDR3 DNA sequence: TGCAGCGTTGTGACAGTGGCTAGCACAGATACGCAGTATTTT. It encodes CSVVTVASTDTQYF.

The chain links TRBV6-6 to TRBJ2-7, with D possibly being TRBD2 (5 bases). The germline V gene has CDR1 MNHNY and CDR2 SVGAGI (reference sequence). Deletions cut 11 bases from V and 6 bases from J, with 14 bases between. The CDR3 length is 11 residues. CDR3 sequence (DNA): TGTGCCCTCGGCCGGGGTGGCGAGCAGTACTTC. This sequence encodes CALGRGGEQYF.

This clone has only one observation. V gene TRBV28 combines with J gene TRBJ1-1, with TRBD1 identical over 9 bases. This CDR3 contains 15 residues. The V segment lost 3 bases and the J segment 3 bases; nucleotides outside the gene matches: 5. Per germline, CDR1 MDHEN and CDR2 SYDVKM. The CDR3 reads CASSLSTGGHTEAFF. The DNA of the CDR3 is TGTGCCAGCAGTTTGTCGACAGGGGGACACACTGAAGCTTTCTTT.